Described below is a single T cell receptor beta chain sequence and its context. Measured with immunoSEQ multiplex PCR; TCRdb has only the in-frame clones, and not every one. The sample yields under 150,000 clones, roughly 95% seen once. Trimming left V 2 bases short and J 1 base short, with 22 bases between. Germline CDR1 and CDR2: PRHDT and FYEKMQ (reference sequence). This CDR3 spans 19 amino acids. The sample comes from a study of T cell changes during pregnancy in multiple sclerosis. Here the sequenced sample was peripheral blood, taken after pregnancy. The V call is TRBV13, the J call TRBJ2-3; D might be TRBD2 (6 bases). This TCR derives from a female donor with multiple sclerosis, enrolled in a pregnancy study. CDR3 nucleotides: TGTGCCAGCAGCTTACATCCCCCCCTCCCGGGAGTGGGCACAGATACGCAGTATTTT. Its translation: CASSLHPPLPGVGTDTQYF.